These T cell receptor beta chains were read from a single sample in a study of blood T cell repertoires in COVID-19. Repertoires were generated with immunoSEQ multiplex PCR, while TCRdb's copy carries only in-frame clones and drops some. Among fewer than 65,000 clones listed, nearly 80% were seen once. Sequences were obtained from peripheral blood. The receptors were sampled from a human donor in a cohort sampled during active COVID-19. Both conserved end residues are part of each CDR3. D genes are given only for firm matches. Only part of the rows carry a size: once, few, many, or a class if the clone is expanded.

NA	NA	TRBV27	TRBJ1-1	TGTGCCAGCAGTCGAGTTATGAACACTGAAGCTTTCTTT	CASSRVMNTEAFF
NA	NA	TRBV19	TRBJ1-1	TGTGCCAGTAGTATTCAGGGAGGAACCGCTGAAGCTTTCTTT	CASSIQGGTAEAFF
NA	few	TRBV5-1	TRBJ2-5	TGCGCCAGCAGCTTGCAGCCGGGATCGGAGACCCAGTACTTC	CASSLQPGSETQYF
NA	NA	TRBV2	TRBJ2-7	TGTGCCAGCAGTGACCTAGCTGAGCAGTACTTC	CASSDLAEQYF
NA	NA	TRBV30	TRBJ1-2	TGTGCCTGGAGTGGATTGGGCGATGGCTACACCTTC	CAWSGLGDGYTF
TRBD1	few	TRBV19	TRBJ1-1	TGTGCCAGTAGTCCTACGCCGGGACAGACCATGAACACTGAAGCTTTCTTT	CASSPTPGQTMNTEAFF
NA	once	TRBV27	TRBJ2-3	TGTGCCAGCGGGCCGGGACTTTACACAGATACGCAGTATTTT	CASGPGLYTDTQYF
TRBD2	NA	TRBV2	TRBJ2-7	TGTGCCAGCAGTGAATTCAATAGCGGGTTCGGGCGCGGAAACGAGCAGTACTTC	CASSEFNSGFGRGNEQYF
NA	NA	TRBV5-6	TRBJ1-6	TGTGCCAGCAGCTTGGACCAGGGGAAGGGATCACCCCTCCACTTT	CASSLDQGKGSPLHF
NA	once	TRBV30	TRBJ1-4	TGTGCCTGGAGTCCGTCCGGGAGGTTTGGAAAACTGTTTTTT	CAWSPSGRFGKLFF
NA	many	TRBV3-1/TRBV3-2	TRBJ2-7	TGTGCCAGCAGCCAAGATCGAGGCGAGCAGTACTTC	CASSQDRGEQYF
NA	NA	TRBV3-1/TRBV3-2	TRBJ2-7	TGTGCCAGCAGCCAAGTAGGGGCCCGGGACGAGCAGTACTTC	CASSQVGARDEQYF
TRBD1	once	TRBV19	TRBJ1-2	TGTGCCAGTAGTACGGGAACCGGGACAGGTGGTCCCTATGGCTACACCTTC	CASSTGTGTGGPYGYTF
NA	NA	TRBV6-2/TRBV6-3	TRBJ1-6	TGTGCCAGCAGTTCCTCGACAGAAAATTCACCCCTCCACTTT	CASSSSTENSPLHF
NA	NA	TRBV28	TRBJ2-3	TGTGCCAGCAGTTTACCCTCCTCACTCACAGATACGCAGTATTTT	CASSLPSSLTDTQYF
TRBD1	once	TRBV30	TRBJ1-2	TGTGCCTGGAGTAAGGGGGCCCTCTATGGCTACACCTTC	CAWSKGALYGYTF
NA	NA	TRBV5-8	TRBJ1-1	TGTGCCAGCCCCCCGGGGGGGATGAACACTGAAGCTTTCTTT	CASPPGGMNTEAFF
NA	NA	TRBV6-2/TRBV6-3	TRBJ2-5	TGTGCCAGCAGTTCCAGGGCACAAGAGACCCAGTACTTC	CASSSRAQETQYF
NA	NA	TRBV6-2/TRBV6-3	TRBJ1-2	TGTGCCAGCAGTCCCGGTCGGCAGGGCTATGGCTACACCTTC	CASSPGRQGYGYTF
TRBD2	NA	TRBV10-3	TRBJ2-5	TGTGCCATCAGTGGACCTGGAACCGGGACTAGCGGGAGAGAGACCCAGTACTTC	CAISGPGTGTSGRETQYF
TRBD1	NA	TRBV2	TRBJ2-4	TGTGCCAGCAGTGAACCGGGACAGGGAATCAAAAACATTCAGTACTTC	CASSEPGQGIKNIQYF
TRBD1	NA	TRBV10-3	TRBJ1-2	TGTGCCATCAGGAGACAGGGGGTAGACTATGGCTACACCTTC	CAIRRQGVDYGYTF
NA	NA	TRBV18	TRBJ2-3	TGTGCCAGCTCACCCCCAAGCACAGATACGCAGTATTTT	CASSPPSTDTQYF
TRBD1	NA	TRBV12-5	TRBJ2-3	TGTGCTAGTGGTTTGGACTTGGACAGGCCGGCGCAGTATTTT	CASGLDLDRPAQYF
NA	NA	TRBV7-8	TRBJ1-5	TGTGCCAGCAGCACTGACGGACACTATAGCAATCAGCCCCAGCATTTT	CASSTDGHYSNQPQHF
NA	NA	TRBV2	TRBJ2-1	TGTGCCAGCAGTGAACTTCCCCCGGGAATGGGAGATGAGCAGTTCTTC	CASSELPPGMGDEQFF
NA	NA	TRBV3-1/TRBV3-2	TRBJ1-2	TGTGCCAGCAGTCAAAGGGGGAACTATGGCTACACCTTC	CASSQRGNYGYTF
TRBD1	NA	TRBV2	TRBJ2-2	TGTGCCAGCAGTGAACCGGGACAGGGGTACACCGGGGAGCTGTTTTTT	CASSEPGQGYTGELFF
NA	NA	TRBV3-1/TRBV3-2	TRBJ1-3	TGTGCCAGCAGCCGCGCAACAGGTGCAGGAAACACCATATATTTT	CASSRATGAGNTIYF
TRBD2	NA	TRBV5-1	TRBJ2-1	TGCGCCAGCAGCAACCCCGGACTAGAGCGGTCTTACAATGAGCAGTTCTTC	CASSNPGLERSYNEQFF
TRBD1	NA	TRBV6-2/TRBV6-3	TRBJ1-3	TGTGCCAGCAGTTTACAGGGGTATGGAAACACCATATATTTT	CASSLQGYGNTIYF
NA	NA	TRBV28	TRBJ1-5	TGTGCCAGCAGTTTACGGGTCCTCGGGAGCAATCAGCCCCAGCATTTT	CASSLRVLGSNQPQHF
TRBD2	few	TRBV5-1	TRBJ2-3	TGCGCCAGCAGCCCGGGACTAGCGGGAAATACGCAGTATTTT	CASSPGLAGNTQYF
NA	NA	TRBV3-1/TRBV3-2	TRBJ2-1	TGTGCCAGCAGCCAAGTGAAGCGGAATGAGCAGTTCTTC	CASSQVKRNEQFF
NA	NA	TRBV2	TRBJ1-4	TGTGCCAGCCGAAGACAAGGGACGCCGGGGGAGGCAACTAATGAAAAACTGTTTTTT	CASRRQGTPGEATNEKLFF
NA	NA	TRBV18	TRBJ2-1	TGTGCCAGCTCACCACCGGGTGGGAGCTCCTACAATGAGCAGTTCTTC	CASSPPGGSSYNEQFF
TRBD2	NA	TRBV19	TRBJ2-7	TGTGCCAGTAGTATTTCCGGGGGAGGGCCCTACGAGCAGTACTTC	CASSISGGGPYEQYF
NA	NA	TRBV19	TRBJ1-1	TGTGCCAGTAGTATAGATCTCGCACAGAAGAACACTGAAGCTTTCTTT	CASSIDLAQKNTEAFF
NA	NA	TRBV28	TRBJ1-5	TGTGCCAGCAGTTTTATGGGGGCTGTTCAGCCCCAGCATTTT	CASSFMGAVQPQHF
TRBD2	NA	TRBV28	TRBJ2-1	TGTGCCAGCAGTGGGACTAGCGGGAGCTCCTACAATGAGCAGTTCTTC	CASSGTSGSSYNEQFF
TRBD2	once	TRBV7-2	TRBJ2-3	TGTGCCAGCAGCGGTAGACTAGCGGGAGAGCAAGATACGCAGTATTTT	CASSGRLAGEQDTQYF
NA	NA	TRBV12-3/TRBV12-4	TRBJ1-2	TGTGCCAGCAGTTTAGGACAGAACTATGGCTACACCTTC	CASSLGQNYGYTF
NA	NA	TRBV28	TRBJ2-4	TGTGCCAGCAGTTTATTCCGTTCCCTAGCCAAAAACATTCAGTACTTC	CASSLFRSLAKNIQYF
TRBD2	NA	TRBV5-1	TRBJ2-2	TGCGCCAGCAGCCCGGGACTAGCGGGAGACGGCACCGGGGAGCTGTTTTTT	CASSPGLAGDGTGELFF
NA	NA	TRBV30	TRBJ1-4	TGTGCCTGGAGTAACAGGAAGGGGCGAGATGAAAAACTGTTTTTT	CAWSNRKGRDEKLFF